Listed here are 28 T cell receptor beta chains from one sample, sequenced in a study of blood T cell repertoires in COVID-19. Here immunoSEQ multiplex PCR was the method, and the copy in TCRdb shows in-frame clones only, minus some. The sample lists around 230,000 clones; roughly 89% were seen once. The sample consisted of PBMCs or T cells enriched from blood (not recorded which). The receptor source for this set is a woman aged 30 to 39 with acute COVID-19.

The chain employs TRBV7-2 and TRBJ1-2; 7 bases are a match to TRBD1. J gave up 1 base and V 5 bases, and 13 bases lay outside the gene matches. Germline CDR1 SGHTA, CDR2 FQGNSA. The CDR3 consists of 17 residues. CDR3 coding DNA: TGTGCCAGCAGCCCGGACAGGCGGAAATTTGTTAACTATGGCTACACCTTC. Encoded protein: CASSPDRRKFVNYGYTF.

CDR3 DNA: TGTGCCAGCAGCCAAGCCAAAACAGGGCGGGGCTACACCTTC. Translating gives CASSQAKTGRGYTF. The J gene is TRBJ1-2, the V gene TRBV3-1 (or the pseudogene TRBV3-2), with D perhaps TRBD1 (6 bases). This CDR3 region has 14 residues. Trimming removed 1 base at V and 8 bases at J, with 14 bases between. The germline V gene encodes CDR1 LGHDT and CDR2 YNNKEL (reference sequence).

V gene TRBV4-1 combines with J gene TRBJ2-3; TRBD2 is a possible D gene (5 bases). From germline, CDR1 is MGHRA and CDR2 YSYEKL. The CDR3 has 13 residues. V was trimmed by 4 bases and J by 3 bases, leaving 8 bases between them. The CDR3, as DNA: TGCGCCAGCAGCCCTTCGGGGACAGATACGCAGTATTTT. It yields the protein CASSPSGTDTQYF.

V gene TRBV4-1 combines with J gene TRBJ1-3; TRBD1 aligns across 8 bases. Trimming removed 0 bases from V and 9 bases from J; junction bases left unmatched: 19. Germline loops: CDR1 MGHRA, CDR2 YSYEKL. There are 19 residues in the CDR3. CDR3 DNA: TGCGCCAGCAGCCAAGAGGCGACAGGGGCGCTAGCCGGGTTGGGCACCATATATTTT. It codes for CASSQEATGALAGLGTIYF.

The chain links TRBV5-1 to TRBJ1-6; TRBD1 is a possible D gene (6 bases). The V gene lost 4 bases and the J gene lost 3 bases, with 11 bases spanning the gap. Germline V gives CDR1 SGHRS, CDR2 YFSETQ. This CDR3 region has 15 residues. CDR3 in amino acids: CASSPARGYNSPLHF. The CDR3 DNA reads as TGCGCCAGCAGCCCCGCCAGGGGCTATAATTCACCCCTCCACTTT.

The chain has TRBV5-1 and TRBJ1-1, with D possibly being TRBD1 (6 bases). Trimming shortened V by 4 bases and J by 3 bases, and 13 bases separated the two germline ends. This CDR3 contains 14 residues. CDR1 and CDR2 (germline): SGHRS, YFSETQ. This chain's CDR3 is CASSKQGPDTEAFF. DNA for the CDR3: TGCGCCAGCAGCAAACAGGGTCCCGACACTGAAGCTTTCTTT.

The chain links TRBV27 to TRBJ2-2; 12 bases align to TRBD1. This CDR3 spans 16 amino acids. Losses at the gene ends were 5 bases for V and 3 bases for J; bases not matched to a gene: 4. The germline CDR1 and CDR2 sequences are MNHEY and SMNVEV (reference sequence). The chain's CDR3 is CASSLGTGGYTGELFF. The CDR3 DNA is TGTGCCAGCAGTCTCGGGACAGGGGGCTACACCGGGGAGCTGTTTTTT.

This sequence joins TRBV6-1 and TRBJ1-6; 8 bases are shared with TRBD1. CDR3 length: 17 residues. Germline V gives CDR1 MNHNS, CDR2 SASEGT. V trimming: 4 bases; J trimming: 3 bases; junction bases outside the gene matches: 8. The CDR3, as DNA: TGTGCCAGCAGTGTGTTTGCCGGGACAGGCTATAATTCACCCCTCCACTTT. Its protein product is CASSVFAGTGYNSPLHF.

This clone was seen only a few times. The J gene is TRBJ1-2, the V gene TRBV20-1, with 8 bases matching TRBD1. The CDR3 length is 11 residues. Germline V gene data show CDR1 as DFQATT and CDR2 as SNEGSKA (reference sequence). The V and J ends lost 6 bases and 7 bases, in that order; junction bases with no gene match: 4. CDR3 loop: CSAEGQGGYTF. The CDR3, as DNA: TGCAGTGCGGAAGGACAGGGTGGCTACACCTTC.

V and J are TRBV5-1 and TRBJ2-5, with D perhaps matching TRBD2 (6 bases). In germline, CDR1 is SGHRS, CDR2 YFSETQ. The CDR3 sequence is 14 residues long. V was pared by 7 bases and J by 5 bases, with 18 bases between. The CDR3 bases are TGCGCCAGCTGGAACGCCGGGAGAGGGGAGACCCAGTACTTC. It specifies CASWNAGRGETQYF.

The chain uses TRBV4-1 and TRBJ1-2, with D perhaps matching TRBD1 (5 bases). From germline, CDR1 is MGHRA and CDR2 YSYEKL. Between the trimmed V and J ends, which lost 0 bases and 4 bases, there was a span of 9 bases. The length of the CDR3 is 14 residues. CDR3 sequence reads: CASSQEAGPYGYTF. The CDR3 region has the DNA TGCGCCAGCAGCCAAGAGGCAGGGCCCTATGGCTACACCTTC.

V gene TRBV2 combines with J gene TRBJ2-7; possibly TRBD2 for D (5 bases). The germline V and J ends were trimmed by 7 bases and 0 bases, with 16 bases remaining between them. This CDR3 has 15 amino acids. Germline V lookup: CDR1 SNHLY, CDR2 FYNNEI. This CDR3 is CASTPWGVYSYEQYF. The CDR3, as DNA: TGTGCCAGCACTCCCTGGGGAGTTTACTCCTACGAGCAGTACTTC.

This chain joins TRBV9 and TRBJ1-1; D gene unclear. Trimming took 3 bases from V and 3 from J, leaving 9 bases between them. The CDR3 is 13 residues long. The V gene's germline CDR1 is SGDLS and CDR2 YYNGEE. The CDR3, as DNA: TGTGCCAGCAGCGAGAGGGTGGACACTGAAGCTTTCTTT. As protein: CASSERVDTEAFF.

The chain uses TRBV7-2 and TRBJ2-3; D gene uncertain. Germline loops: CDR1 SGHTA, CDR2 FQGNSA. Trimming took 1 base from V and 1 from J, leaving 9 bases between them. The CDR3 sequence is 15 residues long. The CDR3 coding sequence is TGTGCCAGCAGCTTAGTTAGTTCTGGCACAGATACGCAGTATTTT. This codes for CASSLVSSGTDTQYF.

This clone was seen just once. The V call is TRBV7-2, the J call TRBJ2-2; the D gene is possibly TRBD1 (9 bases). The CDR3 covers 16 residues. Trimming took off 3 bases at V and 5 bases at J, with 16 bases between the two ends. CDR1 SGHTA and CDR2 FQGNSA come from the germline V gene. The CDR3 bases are TGTGCCAGCAGCTTGGACAGGGGCGGGAGGACCGGGGAGCTGTTTTTT. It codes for CASSLDRGGRTGELFF.

CDR3 in amino acids: CASHPGTAEPTNEKLFF. In nucleotides, the CDR3 is TGTGCCAGTCATCCCGGGACAGCAGAGCCAACTAATGAAAAACTGTTTTTT. The V call is TRBV19, the J call TRBJ1-4; 7 nucleotides align to TRBD1. Germline lookup yields CDR1 LNHDA and CDR2 SQIVND (reference sequence). This CDR3 is 17 amino acids long. Trimming at V came to 8 bases and at J to 0 bases, leaving 12 bases not matched to a gene.

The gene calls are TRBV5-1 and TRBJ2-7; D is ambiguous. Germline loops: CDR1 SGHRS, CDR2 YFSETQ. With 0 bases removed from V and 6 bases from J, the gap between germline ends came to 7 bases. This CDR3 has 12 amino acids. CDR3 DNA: TGCGCCAGCAGCTTGGCTGGCATCGAGCAGTACTTC. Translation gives CASSLAGIEQYF.

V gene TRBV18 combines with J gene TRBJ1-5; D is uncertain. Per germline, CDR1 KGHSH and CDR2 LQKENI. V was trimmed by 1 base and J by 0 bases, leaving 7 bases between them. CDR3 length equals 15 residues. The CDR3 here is CASSPQADSNQPQHF. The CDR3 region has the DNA TGTGCCAGCTCACCACAGGCGGATAGCAATCAGCCCCAGCATTTT.

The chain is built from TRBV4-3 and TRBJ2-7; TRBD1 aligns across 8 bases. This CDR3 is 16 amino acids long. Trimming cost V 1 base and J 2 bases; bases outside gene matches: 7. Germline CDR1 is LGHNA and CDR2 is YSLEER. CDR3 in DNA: TGCGCCAGCAGCCAAGCCTGGGGACAGGCCGCCTACGAGCAGTACTTC. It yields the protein CASSQAWGQAAYEQYF.

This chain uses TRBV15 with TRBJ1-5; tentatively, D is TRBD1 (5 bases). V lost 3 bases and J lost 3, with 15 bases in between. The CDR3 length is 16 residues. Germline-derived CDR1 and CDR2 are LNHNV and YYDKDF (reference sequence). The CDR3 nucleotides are TGTGCCACCAGCAGCCGTGAGGTGACAGTCAATCAGCCCCAGCATTTT. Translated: CATSSREVTVNQPQHF.

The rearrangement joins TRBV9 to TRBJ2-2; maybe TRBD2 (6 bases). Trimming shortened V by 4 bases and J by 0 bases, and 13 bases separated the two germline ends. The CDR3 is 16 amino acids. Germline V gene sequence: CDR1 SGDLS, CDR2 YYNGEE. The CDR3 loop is CASSTLGTPNTGELFF. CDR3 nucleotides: TGTGCCAGCAGCACTCTAGGGACTCCGAACACCGGGGAGCTGTTTTTT.

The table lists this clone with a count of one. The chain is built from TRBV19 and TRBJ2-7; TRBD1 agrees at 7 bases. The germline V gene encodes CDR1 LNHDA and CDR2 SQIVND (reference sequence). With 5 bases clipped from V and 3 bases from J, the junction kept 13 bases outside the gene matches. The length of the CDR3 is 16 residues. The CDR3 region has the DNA TGTGCCAGTAGTCAAGCTGGCAGGACAGGCCGCTACGAGCAGTACTTC. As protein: CASSQAGRTGRYEQYF.

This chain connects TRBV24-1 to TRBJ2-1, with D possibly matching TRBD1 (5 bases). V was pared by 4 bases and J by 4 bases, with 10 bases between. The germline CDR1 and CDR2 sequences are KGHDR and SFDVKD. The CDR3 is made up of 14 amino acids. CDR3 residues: CATSDPDSYNEQFF. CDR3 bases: TGTGCCACCAGTGACCCTGACAGTTACAATGAGCAGTTCTTC.

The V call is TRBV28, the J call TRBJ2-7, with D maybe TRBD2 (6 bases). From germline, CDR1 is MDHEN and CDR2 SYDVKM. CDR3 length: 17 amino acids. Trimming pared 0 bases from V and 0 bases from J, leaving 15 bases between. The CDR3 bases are TGTGCCAGCAGTTTATGGAGATGGGGGGACTCCTCCTACGAGCAGTACTTC. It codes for CASSLWRWGDSSYEQYF.

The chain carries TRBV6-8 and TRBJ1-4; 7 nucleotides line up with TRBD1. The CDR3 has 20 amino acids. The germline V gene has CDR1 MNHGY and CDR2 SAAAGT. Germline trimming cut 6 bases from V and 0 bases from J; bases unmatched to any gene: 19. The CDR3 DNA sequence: TGTGCCAGCAGACGCGCCCGGGACAGTTGGGGGCCTGCAACTAATGAAAAACTGTTTTTT. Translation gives CASRRARDSWGPATNEKLFF.

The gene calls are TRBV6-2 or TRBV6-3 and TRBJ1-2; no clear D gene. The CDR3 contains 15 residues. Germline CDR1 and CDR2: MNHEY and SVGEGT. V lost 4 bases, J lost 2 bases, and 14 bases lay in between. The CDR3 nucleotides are TGTGCCAGCAGTTTTCGGCAGCCGGGGAACTATGGCTACACCTTC. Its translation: CASSFRQPGNYGYTF.

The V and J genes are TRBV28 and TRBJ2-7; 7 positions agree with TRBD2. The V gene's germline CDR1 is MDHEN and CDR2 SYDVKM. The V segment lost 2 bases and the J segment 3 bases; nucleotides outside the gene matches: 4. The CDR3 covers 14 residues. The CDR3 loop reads CASSLISGNYEQYF. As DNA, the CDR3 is TGTGCCAGCAGTTTAATCAGCGGGAACTACGAGCAGTACTTC.

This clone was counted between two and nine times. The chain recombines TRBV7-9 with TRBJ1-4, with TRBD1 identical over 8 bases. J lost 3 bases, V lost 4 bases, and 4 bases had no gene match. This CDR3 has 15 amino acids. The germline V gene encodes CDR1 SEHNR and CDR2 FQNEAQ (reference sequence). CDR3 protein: CASSSDRGSNEKLFF. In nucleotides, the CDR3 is TGTGCCAGCAGCTCAGACAGGGGATCTAATGAAAAACTGTTTTTT.